One T cell receptor beta chain is described in this entry. What it recognizes is unknown. The data originate from a study of blood T cells in healthy people across ages. Alongside a J-beta primer mix, a sample-barcoded 5' primer served in a second PCR lasting about 7 to 11 cycles. TCRdb re-analysed the 5' RACE reads in MiXCR, keeping a single row per CDR3 protein. The sample lists around 790,000 distinct CDR3 sequences, under 55% occurring once. Per sample, extraction of total RNA gave at least 5 micrograms in every case. V was pared by 0 bases and J by 7 bases, with 15 bases of the junction left unmatched. Germline V CDR1 and CDR2: DFQATT, SNEGSKA (reference sequence). This CDR3 contains 17 residues. Study-wide findings and caveats: Long-lived donors had more naive CD4+ cells and higher diversity than aged donors.

The specimen sequenced was blood. The source of this sequence is a man aged 55 to 70 in good health. The V and J genes are TRBV20-1 and TRBJ2-1; TRBD1 matches 7 bases. DNA of the CDR3: TGCAGTGCTAGAGATCTCTATGGGGACAGAGCCTTAAATGAGCAGTTCTTC. Its protein is CSARDLYGDRALNEQFF.